The TCR beta chain under discussion was sequenced for a study of Ad26.COV2.S vaccination and SARS-CoV-2 variants (dated by TCRdb to about 2021). With respect to the entire study: Donors in the vaccine arm were drawn from COV1001, a multicentre, randomized, double-blind, placebo-controlled phase I-IIa trial testing Ad26.COV2.S in healthy adults. Ad26.COV2.S was administered intramuscularly at a dose of 5x10^10 or 1x10^11 viral particles, either as one shot or as two shots given 56 days apart. TCRbeta repertoire sequencing was used to assess the specificity and breadth of SARS-CoV-2-reactive T cell receptors after Ad26.COV2.S vaccination. A total of approximately 30 samples were included in the TCR-sequenced set, comprising roughly 19 Ad26.COV2.S vaccine recipients, 5 placebo recipients and 8 SARS-CoV-2 convalescent individuals. Participants in the trial were split at random into five groups of five each, receiving low-dose or high-dose Ad26.COV2.S once or twice, or else placebo on both occasions. Investigators remained blinded to trial group allocation during experiments and outcome assessment.

Summary of the overall study and its limitations: It was noted by the authors that total T cell responses may have been underestimated by the TCR breadth and depth analyses. After vaccination, substantial breadth of spike-specific CD8+ and CD4+ T cell responses was reported. Non-spike TCR breadth was comparable between vaccine and placebo recipients, consistent with the vaccine containing only spike. Ad26.COV2.S recipients had higher spike-specific TCR breadth than placebo recipients (P = 0.0014). The study was not powered for comparison of responses between vaccine doses or regimens.

The germline V end is reduced by 5 bases and the J end by 0 bases; junction bases left unmatched: 8. Inclusive of the bounding cysteine and phenylalanine, the CDR3 is 17 residues long. The entry retains the CDR3 DNA only, 51 bases that are in frame from base 1. The germline V gene sets CDR1 to MGHDK and CDR2 to SYGVNS. This specimen's treatment or condition label, per the study, means: around 19 received Ad26.COV2.S at low or high dose, single or two shots; roughly five received placebo; per-sample allocation not given. For vaccine and placebo recipients, the sequenced repertoires came from samples collected on day 63 after the first injection. In Cohort 1b, 25 adults aged 18-55 years were enrolled at a single site in Boston, USA, between 29 July and 7 August 2020. Ad26.COV2.S consisted of a replication-incompetent adenovirus type 26 vector by which a prefusion-stabilized SARS-CoV-2 spike protein from the original Wuhan strain was expressed.

To note about this clone: Its antigen is currently not known. The record has no base qualities; no much larger clone is one base away.

TCRbeta CDR3 regions were sequenced with the immunoSEQ Assay. After extraction, genomic DNA underwent amplification by bias-controlled multiplex PCR, followed by high-throughput sequencing. The paper's data handling went like this. To quantify the absolute abundance of every unique TCRbeta CDR3 region, sequences were collapsed and filtered. Usable DNA was measured by amplifying reference genes present in all nucleated cells, and TCRbeta template counts were normalized to that usable DNA to estimate T cell fraction. Repertoire TCRs were annotated as SARS-CoV-2-specific by exact matching of V gene, CDR3 amino acid sequence and J gene to a known reactive TCR set. The reference SARS-CoV-2 TCR set was obtained from MIRA and was filtered for enrichment in COVID-19-positive ImmuneCODE repertoires, whereby public or cross-reactive TCRs were removed. Based on the MIRA antigens, annotated TCRs were further analysed at the level of specific ORF or position within ORF. Breadth was defined as annotated unique rearrangements over total unique productive rearrangements; depth was the summed frequency of those rearrangements. TCR breadth was compared between groups using two-sided Wilcoxon rank-sum tests. TCRdb provides this immuneACCESS table in a form limited to in-frame rearrangements. Some clones are lacking; in checked studies, under half of them reflect an unresolved V gene, and why the rest are absent is not known. Clone size and the V and J calls come from that table; the DNA yielded D and trimming. This sample gives fewer than 300,000 clones in total; about 90% of them show up just once. The top ten constitute more than 2.5% of the sample.

This TCR derives from a person between 18 and 65 years old who received the Ad26.COV2.S COVID-19 vaccine or a placebo. Sequenced material: peripheral blood, taken in a trial of Ad26.COV2.S vaccine versus placebo. Recombination connected TRBV25-1 to TRBJ2-2; TRBD2 matches 8 bases in the middle. The DNA sequence follows: TGTGCCAGCAGTAAACGAACTAGCGGATCGAACACCGGGGAGCTGTTTTTT. The encoded protein is CASSKRTSGSNTGELFF.